This T cell receptor (beta chain) is from a study of cytomegalovirus exposure and HLA in healthy donors. General study points: Published work reported that the classifier diagnosed cytomegalovirus status with high specificity and sensitivity. CMV serostatus was the sole immune exposure information available. Per a later analysis, HLA-associated TCR beta chains showed more clonal expansion than other, equally common TCR beta chains.

The CDR3 loop spans 13 amino acids. V was shortened by 0 bases and J by 5 bases, with 8 bases between the two germline ends. Germline CDR1 is SGHRS and CDR2 is YFSETQ. As for this clone: What it recognizes is unknown.

The primer mix had 60 Vbeta and 13 Jbeta primers. TCRdb keeps only in-frame clones here, not all; method: immunoSEQ multiplex PCR. Of under 200,000 clones listed, just under 80% were seen once; the top ten hold 2.5% to 3.5%. The sequence came from a woman in her 50s in good health and CMV-seropositive. The chain employs TRBV5-1 and TRBJ1-1, with D maybe TRBD1 (5 bases). Sequenced: PBMCs. The CDR3: CASSLVSGTEAFF. The CDR3, as DNA: TGCGCCAGCAGCTTGGTGTCAGGGACTGAAGCTTTCTTT.